What follows is one TCR beta chain and its context. This entry comes from a study of cytomegalovirus exposure and HLA in healthy donors. 13 Jbeta primers and 60 Vbeta primers were used for the PCR. Clones were sequenced by immunoSEQ multiplex PCR, and TCRdb holds only the in-frame ones, with some missing. The table lists under 150,000 clones, 75% to 85% of them singletons. Every donor was a healthy person donating bone marrow. These donors counted as nominally healthy when sampled, but unrecorded immune exposures were likely. This CDR3 is 14 amino acids long. Trimming removed 2 bases at V and 9 bases at J, with 16 bases between. Germline loops: CDR1 LGHNA, CDR2 YSLEER.

This sequence was found in a male donor in good health and CMV-seronegative. Sequenced: PBMCs. This rearrangement joins TRBV4-3 to TRBJ1-2; D gene ambiguous. CDR3 loop: CASSQRLSRESYTF. The CDR3 DNA reads as TGCGCCAGCAGCCAAAGACTATCGAGGGAGAGCTACACCTTC.